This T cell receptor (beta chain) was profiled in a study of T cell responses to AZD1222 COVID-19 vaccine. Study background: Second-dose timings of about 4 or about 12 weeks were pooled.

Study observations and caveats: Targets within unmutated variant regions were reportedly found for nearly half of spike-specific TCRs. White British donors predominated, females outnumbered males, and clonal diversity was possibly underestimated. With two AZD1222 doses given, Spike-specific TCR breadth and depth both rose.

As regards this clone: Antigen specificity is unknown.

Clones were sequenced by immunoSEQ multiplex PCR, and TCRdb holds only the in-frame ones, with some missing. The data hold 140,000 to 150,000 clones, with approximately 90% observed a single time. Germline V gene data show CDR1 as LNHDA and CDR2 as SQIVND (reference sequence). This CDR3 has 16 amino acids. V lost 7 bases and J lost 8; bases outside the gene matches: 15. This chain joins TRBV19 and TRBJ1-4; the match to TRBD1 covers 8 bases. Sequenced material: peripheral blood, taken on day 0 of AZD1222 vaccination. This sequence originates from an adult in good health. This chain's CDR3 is CASTPLQGARGEKLFF. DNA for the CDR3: TGTGCCAGTACTCCCCTTCAGGGGGCGCGGGGCGAAAAACTGTTTTTT.